The rows below give T cell receptor beta chains drawn from one sample of a study of spatial heterogeneity in lung cancer. TCRdb reprocessed the 5' RACE reads with MiXCR, giving one entry per CDR3 protein. Of 39,000 or so distinct CDR3 sequences listed, more than 9% are singletons. The sample was PBMCs, taken at follow-up. The origin of the receptors is a female donor with early-stage non-small cell lung cancer. The CDR3 runs from the conserved cysteine through the conserved F or W. Fields, in order: D gene, clone size, V gene, J gene, CDR3 protein, CDR3 DNA. A D gene is named only where the DNA matches it firmly. The size field is filled for only some rows; it gives once, few, many or a size class.

d_call: TRBD1
clone_size: many
v_call: TRBV19
j_call: TRBJ2-5
cdr3_aa: CASSIGPGTGEETQYF
cdr3_nt: TGTGCCAGTAGTATAGGACCCGGGACAGGGGAAGAGACCCAGTACTTC

d_call: NA
clone_size: few
v_call: TRBV20-1
j_call: TRBJ1-2
cdr3_aa: CSARPPGQNYGYTF
cdr3_nt: TGCAGTGCTAGGCCCCCCGGGCAGAACTATGGCTACACCTTC

d_call: NA
clone_size: few
v_call: TRBV28
j_call: TRBJ1-4
cdr3_aa: CASKDTTNEKLFF
cdr3_nt: TGTGCCAGCAAGGACACAACTAATGAAAAACTGTTTTTT

d_call: TRBD2
clone_size: NA
v_call: TRBV19
j_call: TRBJ2-1
cdr3_aa: CASSRTGTSGTYNEQFF
cdr3_nt: TGTGCCAGTAGTAGAACAGGGACTAGCGGGACCTACAATGAGCAGTTCTTC

d_call: TRBD2
clone_size: few
v_call: TRBV5-4
j_call: TRBJ2-7
cdr3_aa: CASSSGLSGGAYEQYF
cdr3_nt: TGTGCCAGCAGCTCGGGCCTTAGCGGGGGAGCCTACGAGCAGTACTTC

d_call: NA
clone_size: many
v_call: TRBV5-1
j_call: TRBJ2-3
cdr3_aa: CASSLRGASTDTQYF
cdr3_nt: TGCGCCAGCAGCCTCCGGGGAGCTAGCACAGATACGCAGTATTTT

d_call: NA
clone_size: NA
v_call: TRBV28
j_call: TRBJ1-4
cdr3_aa: CASSPGGPNEKLFF
cdr3_nt: TGTGCCAGCAGTCCAGGAGGGCCTAATGAAAAACTGTTTTTT

d_call: NA
clone_size: NA
v_call: TRBV20-1
j_call: TRBJ2-5
cdr3_aa: CSARQGRRETQYF
cdr3_nt: TGCAGTGCTAGACAGGGGAGGCGAGAGACCCAGTACTTC

d_call: NA
clone_size: few
v_call: TRBV10-3
j_call: TRBJ2-1
cdr3_aa: CAISESIAVTYNEQFF
cdr3_nt: TGTGCCATCAGTGAGTCGATAGCGGTGACCTACAATGAGCAGTTCTTC

d_call: NA
clone_size: few
v_call: TRBV20-1
j_call: TRBJ1-1
cdr3_aa: CSARGYGRGSKDTEAFF
cdr3_nt: TGCAGTGCTAGAGGGTATGGCAGGGGAAGCAAGGACACTGAAGCTTTCTTT

d_call: NA
clone_size: many
v_call: TRBV7-7
j_call: TRBJ2-2
cdr3_aa: CASSPGTPNTGELFF
cdr3_nt: TGTGCCAGCAGCCCCGGGACACCGAACACCGGGGAGCTGTTTTTT

d_call: NA
clone_size: NA
v_call: TRBV12-3/TRBV12-4
j_call: TRBJ2-2
cdr3_aa: CASFYGGELFF
cdr3_nt: TGTGCCAGCTTTTACGGCGGGGAGCTGTTTTTT

d_call: NA
clone_size: few
v_call: TRBV12-3/TRBV12-4
j_call: TRBJ1-1
cdr3_aa: CASSLLSRTEAFF
cdr3_nt: TGTGCCAGCAGCCTACTCTCGAGGACTGAAGCTTTCTTT

d_call: NA
clone_size: few
v_call: TRBV5-1
j_call: TRBJ2-3
cdr3_aa: CASSLGDESTDTQYF
cdr3_nt: TGCGCCAGCAGCTTGGGGGACGAATCTACAGATACGCAGTATTTT

d_call: NA
clone_size: NA
v_call: TRBV5-4
j_call: TRBJ2-5
cdr3_aa: CASSPIRVVGSQETQYF
cdr3_nt: TGTGCCAGCAGCCCTATTCGCGTGGTAGGGTCCCAAGAGACCCAGTACTTC

d_call: NA
clone_size: many
v_call: TRBV10-2
j_call: TRBJ2-1
cdr3_aa: CASSEELGNEQFF
cdr3_nt: TGCGCCAGCAGTGAGGAGTTGGGGAATGAGCAGTTCTTC

d_call: NA
clone_size: few
v_call: TRBV12-3/TRBV12-4
j_call: TRBJ2-5
cdr3_aa: CASSPTRRTETQYF
cdr3_nt: TGTGCCAGCAGCCCGACTAGGAGGACGGAGACCCAGTACTTC

d_call: TRBD1
clone_size: few
v_call: TRBV4-3
j_call: TRBJ2-7
cdr3_aa: CASSQVWDRVSEQYF
cdr3_nt: TGCGCCAGCAGCCAAGTTTGGGACAGGGTTAGCGAGCAGTACTTC

d_call: TRBD1
clone_size: NA
v_call: TRBV28
j_call: TRBJ1-2
cdr3_aa: CASSLDRVRGYTF
cdr3_nt: TGTGCCAGCAGTTTAGACAGGGTACGAGGCTACACCTTC

d_call: TRBD1
clone_size: NA
v_call: TRBV7-8
j_call: TRBJ2-2
cdr3_aa: CASSSPDRGPVGELFF
cdr3_nt: TGTGCCAGCAGCTCCCCCGACAGGGGGCCCGTCGGGGAGCTGTTTTTT

d_call: TRBD2
clone_size: NA
v_call: TRBV4-2
j_call: TRBJ2-3
cdr3_aa: CASSEGASGGADTQYF
cdr3_nt: TGTGCCAGCAGCGAGGGCGCTAGCGGGGGGGCGGATACGCAGTATTTT